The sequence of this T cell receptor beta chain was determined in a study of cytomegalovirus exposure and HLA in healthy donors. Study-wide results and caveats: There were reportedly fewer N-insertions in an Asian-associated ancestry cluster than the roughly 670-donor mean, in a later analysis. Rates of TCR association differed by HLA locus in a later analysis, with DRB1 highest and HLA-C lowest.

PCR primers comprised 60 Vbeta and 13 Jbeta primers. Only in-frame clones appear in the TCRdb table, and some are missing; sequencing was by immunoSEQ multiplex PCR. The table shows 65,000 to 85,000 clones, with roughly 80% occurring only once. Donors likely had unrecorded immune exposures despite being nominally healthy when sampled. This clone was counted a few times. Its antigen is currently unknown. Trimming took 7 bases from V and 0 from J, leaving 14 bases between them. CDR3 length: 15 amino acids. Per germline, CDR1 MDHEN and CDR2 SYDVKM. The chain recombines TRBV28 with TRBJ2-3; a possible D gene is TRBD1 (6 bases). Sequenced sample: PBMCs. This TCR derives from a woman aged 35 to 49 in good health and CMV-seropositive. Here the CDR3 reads CASTKPDRSTDTQYF. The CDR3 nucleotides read TGTGCCAGCACAAAACCGGACAGAAGCACAGATACGCAGTATTTT.